This T cell receptor (beta chain) was found in a study of regulatory T cells in long-lasting Graves disease. This clonotype was detected ten times or more. Relying on iRepertoire HTBI primers and Arm-PCR of CDR3 regions, the team built TCR beta libraries. Each CDR3 protein is one row after TCRdb ran MiXCR on the multiplex PCR reads. Of 200,000 to 250,000 distinct CDR3 sequences in the sample, 15% to 20% were seen once. Time point described: newly diagnosed GD, antithyroid drugs for less than 3 months. The TCR library was prepared using RNA isolated from PBMCs. The CDR3 has 13 amino acids. Trimming pared 8 bases from V and 6 bases from J, leaving 16 bases between. Germline CDR1 is SQVTM and CDR2 is ANQGSEA. These data were also filed under a second study, of T cells in Graves' hyperthyroidism and ophthalmopathy. As reported in that work: Most thyroid clonotypes expanded above 0.001 appeared in blood too.

The sequence was obtained from a woman under 40 with Graves disease. The specimen comprised peripheral blood mononuclear cells (PBMCs), sampled at new diagnosis, from a patient treated with antithyroid drugs. This rearrangement joins TRBV29-1 to TRBJ2-2; no clear D. The chain's CDR3 is CSSSGSRAGELFF. The DNA of the CDR3 is TGCAGCTCGTCCGGGTCTCGAGCCGGGGAGCTGTTTTTT.